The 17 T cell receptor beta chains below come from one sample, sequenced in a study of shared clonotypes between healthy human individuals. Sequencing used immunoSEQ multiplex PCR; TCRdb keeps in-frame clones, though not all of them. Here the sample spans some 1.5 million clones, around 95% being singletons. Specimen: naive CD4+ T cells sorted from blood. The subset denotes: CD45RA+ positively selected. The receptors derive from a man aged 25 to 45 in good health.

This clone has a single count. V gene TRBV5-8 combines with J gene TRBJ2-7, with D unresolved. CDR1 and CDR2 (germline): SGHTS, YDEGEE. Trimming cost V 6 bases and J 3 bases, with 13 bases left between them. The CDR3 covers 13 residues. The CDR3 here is CASNFAHLYEQYF. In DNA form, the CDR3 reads TGTGCCAGCAACTTTGCCCACCTCTACGAGCAGTACTTC.

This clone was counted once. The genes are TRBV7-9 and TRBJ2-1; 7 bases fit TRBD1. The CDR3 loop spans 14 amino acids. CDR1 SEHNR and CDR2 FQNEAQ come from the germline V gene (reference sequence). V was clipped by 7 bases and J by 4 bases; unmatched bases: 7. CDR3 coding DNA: TGTGCCAGCACCCTTAGGGACAGATACAATGAGCAGTTCTTC. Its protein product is CASTLRDRYNEQFF.

The CDR3 DNA is TGTGCCAGCAGCTTAACGAATCCAGGCTACACCGGGGAGCTGTTTTTT. Residues: CASSLTNPGYTGELFF. The V and J genes are TRBV7-4 and TRBJ2-2; D call uncertain. The CDR3 has 16 residues. Between the trimmed V and J ends, which lost 2 bases and 3 bases, there was a span of 13 bases. Germline lookup yields CDR1 SGHVT and CDR2 SQSDAQ.

DNA of the CDR3: TGTGCCAGTAGTATGCAAGCTAGCACAGATACGCAGTATTTT. This encodes CASSMQASTDTQYF. The chain is built from TRBV19 and TRBJ2-3, with D hard to call. The V end was cut by 3 bases, the J end by 0 bases, with 7 bases between. CDR3 length: 14 amino acids. CDR1 and CDR2 (germline): LNHDA, SQIVND (reference sequence).

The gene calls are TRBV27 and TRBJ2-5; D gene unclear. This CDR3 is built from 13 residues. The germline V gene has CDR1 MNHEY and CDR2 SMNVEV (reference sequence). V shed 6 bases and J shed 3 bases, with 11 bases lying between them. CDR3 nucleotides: TGTGCCAGCAGCGTCTTGTTTGAAGAGACCCAGTACTTC. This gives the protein CASSVLFEETQYF.

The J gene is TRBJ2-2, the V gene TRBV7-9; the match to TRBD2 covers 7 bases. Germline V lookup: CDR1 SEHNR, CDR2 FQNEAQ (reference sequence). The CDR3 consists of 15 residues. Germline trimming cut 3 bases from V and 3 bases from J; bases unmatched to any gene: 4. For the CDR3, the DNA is TGTGCCAGCAGCTTGAGCGGGACGGACACCGGGGAGCTGTTTTTT. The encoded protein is CASSLSGTDTGELFF.

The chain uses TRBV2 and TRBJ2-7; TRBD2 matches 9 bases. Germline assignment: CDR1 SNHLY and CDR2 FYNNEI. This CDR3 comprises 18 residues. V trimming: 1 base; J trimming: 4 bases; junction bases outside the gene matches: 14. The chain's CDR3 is CASSEVLASGIVGYEQYF. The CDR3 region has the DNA TGTGCCAGCAGTGAAGTTTTGGCTAGCGGGATTGTTGGGTACGAGCAGTACTTC.

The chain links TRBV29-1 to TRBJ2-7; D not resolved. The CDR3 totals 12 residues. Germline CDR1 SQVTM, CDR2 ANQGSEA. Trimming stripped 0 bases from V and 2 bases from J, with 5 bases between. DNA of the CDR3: TGCAGCGTTGAAGATCGGCCCTACGAGCAGTACTTC. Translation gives CSVEDRPYEQYF.

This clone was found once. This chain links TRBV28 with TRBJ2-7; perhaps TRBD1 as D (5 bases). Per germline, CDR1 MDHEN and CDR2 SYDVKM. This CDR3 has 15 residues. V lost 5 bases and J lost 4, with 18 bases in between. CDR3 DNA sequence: TGTGCCAGCAGTCCCGGTGGGGCCCTTCCTTACGAGCAGTACTTC. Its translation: CASSPGGALPYEQYF.

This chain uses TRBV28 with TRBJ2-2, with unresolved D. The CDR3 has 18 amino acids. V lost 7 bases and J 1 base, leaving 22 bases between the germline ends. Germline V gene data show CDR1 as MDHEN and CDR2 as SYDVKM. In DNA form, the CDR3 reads TGTGCCAGCACCCCTCCAATAGGCGGTCATAAGAACACCGGGGAGCTGTTTTTT. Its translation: CASTPPIGGHKNTGELFF.

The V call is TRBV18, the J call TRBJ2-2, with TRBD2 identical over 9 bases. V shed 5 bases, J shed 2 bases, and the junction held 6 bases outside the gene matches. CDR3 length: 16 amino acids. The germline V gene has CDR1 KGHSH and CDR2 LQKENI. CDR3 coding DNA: TGTGCCAGCTCAAAGAGGGGACTAGCAAACACCGGGGAGCTGTTTTTT. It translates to CASSKRGLANTGELFF. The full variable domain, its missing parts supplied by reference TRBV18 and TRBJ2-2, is NAGVMQNPRHLVRRRGQEARLRCSPMKGHSHVYWYRQLPEEGLKFMVYLQKENIIDESGMPKERFSAEFPKEGPSILRIQQVVRGDSAAYFCASSKRGLANTGELFFGEGSRLTVL.

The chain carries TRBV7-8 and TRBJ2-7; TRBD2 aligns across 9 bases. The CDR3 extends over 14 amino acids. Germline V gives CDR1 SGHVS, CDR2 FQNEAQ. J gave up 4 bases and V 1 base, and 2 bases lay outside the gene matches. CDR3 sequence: CASSLEAGGYEQYF. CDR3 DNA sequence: TGTGCCAGCAGCTTAGAAGCGGGGGGTTACGAGCAGTACTTC.

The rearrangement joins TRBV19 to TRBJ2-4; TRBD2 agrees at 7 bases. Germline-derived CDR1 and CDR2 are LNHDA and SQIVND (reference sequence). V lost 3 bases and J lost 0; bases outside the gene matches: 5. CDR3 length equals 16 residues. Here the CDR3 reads CASSIGGRRAKNIQYF. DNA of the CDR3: TGTGCCAGTAGTATCGGGGGGAGGAGAGCCAAAAACATTCAGTACTTC.

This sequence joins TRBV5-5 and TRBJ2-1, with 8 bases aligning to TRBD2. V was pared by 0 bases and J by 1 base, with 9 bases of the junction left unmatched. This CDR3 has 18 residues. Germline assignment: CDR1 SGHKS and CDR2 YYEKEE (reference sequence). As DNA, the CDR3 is TGTGCCAGCAGCTTGGTCGGGAGGGCTCCTAGTTCCTACAATGAGCAGTTCTTC. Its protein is CASSLVGRAPSSYNEQFF. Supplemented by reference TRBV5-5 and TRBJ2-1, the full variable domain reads DAGVTQSPTHLIKTRGQQVTLRCSPISGHKSVSWYQQVLGQGPQFIFQYYEKEERGRGNFPDRFSARQFPNYSSELNVNALLLGDSALYLCASSLVGRAPSSYNEQFFGPGTRLTVL.

CDR3 protein: CASSPLGNNEQFF. The CDR3 DNA sequence: TGTGCCAGCAGTCCCCTTGGTAACAATGAGCAGTTCTTC. This chain uses TRBV25-1 with TRBJ2-1; D is unresolved. CDR1 and CDR2 from the germline V gene are MGHDK and SYGVNS. The V and J ends lost 5 bases and 5 bases respectively, with 10 bases between them. This CDR3 has 13 amino acids.

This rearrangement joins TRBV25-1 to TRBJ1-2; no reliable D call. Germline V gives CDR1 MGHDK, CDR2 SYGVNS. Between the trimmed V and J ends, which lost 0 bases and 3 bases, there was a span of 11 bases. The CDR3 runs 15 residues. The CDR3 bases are TGTGCCAGCAGTGAATATAGGTTCGGCCACTATGGCTACACCTTC. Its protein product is CASSEYRFGHYGYTF.

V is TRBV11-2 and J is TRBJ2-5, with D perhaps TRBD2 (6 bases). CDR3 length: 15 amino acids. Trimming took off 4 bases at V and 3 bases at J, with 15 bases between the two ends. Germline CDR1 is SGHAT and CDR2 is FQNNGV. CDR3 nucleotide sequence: TGTGCCAGCAGCTCGAGGGGTTGGAGGGAAGAGACCCAGTACTTC. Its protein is CASSSRGWREETQYF.